The following is a TCR beta chain sequence with its context. Between the trimmed V and J ends, which lost 9 bases and 2 bases, there was a span of 8 bases. CDR3 length equals 13 residues. Germline assignment: CDR1 SEHNR and CDR2 FQNEAQ (reference sequence). These data originate in a study of shared clonotypes between healthy human individuals. The protocol was immunoSEQ multiplex PCR, while the TCRdb copy is restricted to in-frame clones and leaves out a portion. The sample records approximately 1.5 million clones, around 98.5% being singletons. Sequencing was performed on naive CD4+ T cells sorted from blood. Documented subset: CD45RA+ positively selected. The J gene is TRBJ2-6, the V gene TRBV7-9; D uncertain. The source is a man aged 25 to 45 in good health. The CDR3 region is CASLGTGANVLTF. CDR3 bases: TGTGCCAGTCTGGGCACTGGGGCCAACGTCCTGACTTTC.